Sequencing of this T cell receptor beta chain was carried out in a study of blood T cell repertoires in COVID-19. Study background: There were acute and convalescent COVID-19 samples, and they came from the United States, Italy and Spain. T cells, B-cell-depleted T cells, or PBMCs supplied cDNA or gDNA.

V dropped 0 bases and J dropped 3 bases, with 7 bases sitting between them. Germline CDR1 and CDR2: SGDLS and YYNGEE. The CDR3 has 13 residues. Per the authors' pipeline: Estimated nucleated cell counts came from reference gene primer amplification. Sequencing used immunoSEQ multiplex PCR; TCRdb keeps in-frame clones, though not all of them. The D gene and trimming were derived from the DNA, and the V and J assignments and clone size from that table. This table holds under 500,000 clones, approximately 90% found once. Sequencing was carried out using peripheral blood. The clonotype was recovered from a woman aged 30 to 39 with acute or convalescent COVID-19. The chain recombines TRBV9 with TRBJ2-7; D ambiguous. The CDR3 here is CASSVGAGYEQYF. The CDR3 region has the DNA TGTGCCAGCAGCGTAGGAGCAGGCTACGAGCAGTACTTC.